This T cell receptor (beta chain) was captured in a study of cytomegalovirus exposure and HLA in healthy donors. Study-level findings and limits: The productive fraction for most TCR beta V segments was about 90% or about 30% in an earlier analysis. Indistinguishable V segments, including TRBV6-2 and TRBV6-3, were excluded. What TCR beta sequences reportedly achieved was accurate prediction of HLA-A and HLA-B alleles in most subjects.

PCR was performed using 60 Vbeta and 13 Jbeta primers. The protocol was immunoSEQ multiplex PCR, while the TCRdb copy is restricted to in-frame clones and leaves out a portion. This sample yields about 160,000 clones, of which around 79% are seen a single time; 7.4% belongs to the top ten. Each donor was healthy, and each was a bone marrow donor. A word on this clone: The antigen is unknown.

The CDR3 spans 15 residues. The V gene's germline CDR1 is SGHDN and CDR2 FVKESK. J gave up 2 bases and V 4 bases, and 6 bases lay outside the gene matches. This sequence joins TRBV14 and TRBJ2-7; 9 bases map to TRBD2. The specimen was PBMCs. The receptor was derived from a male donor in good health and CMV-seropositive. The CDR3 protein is CASSLERGAPYEQYF. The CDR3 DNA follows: TGTGCCAGCAGCCTCGAGCGGGGGGCTCCCTACGAGCAGTACTTC. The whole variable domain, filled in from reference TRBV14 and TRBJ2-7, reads EAGVTQFPSHSVIEKGQTVTLRCDPISGHDNLYWYRRVMGKEIKFLLHFVKESKQDESGMPNNRFLAERTGGTYSTLKVQPAELEDSGVYFCASSLERGAPYEQYFGPGTRLTVT.